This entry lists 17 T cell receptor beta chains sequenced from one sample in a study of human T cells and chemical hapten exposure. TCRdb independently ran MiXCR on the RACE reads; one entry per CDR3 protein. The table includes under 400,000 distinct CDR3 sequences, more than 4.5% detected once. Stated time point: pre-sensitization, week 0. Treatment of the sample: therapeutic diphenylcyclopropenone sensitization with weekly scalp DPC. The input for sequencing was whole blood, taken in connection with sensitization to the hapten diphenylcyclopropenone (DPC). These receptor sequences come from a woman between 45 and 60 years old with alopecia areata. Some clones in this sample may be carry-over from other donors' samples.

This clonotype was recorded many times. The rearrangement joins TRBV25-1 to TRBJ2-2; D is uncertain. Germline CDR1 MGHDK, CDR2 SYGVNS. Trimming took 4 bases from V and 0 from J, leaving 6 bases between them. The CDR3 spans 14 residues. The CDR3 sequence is CASSVGPNTGELFF. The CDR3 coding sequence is TGTGCCAGCAGTGTCGGTCCGAACACCGGGGAGCTGTTTTTT.

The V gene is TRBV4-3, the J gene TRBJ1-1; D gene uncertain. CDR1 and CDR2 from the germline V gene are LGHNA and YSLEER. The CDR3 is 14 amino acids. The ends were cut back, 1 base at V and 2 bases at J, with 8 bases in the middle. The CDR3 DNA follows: TGCGCCAGCAGCCAAGTAGCCGAAAACACTGAAGCTTTCTTT. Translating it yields CASSQVAENTEAFF.

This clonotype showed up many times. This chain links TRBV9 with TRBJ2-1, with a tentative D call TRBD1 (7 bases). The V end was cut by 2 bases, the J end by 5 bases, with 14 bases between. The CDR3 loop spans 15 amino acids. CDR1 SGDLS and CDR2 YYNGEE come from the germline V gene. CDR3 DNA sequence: TGTGCCAGCAGCGTGAGGGGGCGGGGAAACAATGAGCAGTTCTTC. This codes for CASSVRGRGNNEQFF.

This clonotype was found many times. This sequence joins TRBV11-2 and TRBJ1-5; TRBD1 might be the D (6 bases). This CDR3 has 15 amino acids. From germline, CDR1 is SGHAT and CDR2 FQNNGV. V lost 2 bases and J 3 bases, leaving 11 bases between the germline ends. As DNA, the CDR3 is TGTGCCAGCAGCTTATCAGACAGGCTCAATCAGCCCCAGCATTTT. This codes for CASSLSDRLNQPQHF.

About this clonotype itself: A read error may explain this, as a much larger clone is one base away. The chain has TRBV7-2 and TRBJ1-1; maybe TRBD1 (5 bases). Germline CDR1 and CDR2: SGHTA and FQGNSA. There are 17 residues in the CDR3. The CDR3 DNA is TGTGCCAGCTGCTTAACATCGGGACGGCCCATGAACACTGAAGCTTTCTTT. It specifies CASCLTSGRPMNTEAFF. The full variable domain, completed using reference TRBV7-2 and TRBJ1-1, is GAGVSQSPSNKVTEKGKDVELRCDPISGHTALYWYRQSLGQGLEFLIYFQGNSAPDKSGLPSDRFSAERTGGSVSTLTIQRTQQEDSAVYLCASCLTSGRPMNTEAFFGQGTRLTVV.

CDR3 sequence (DNA): TGCAGTGCAATGGACAGGAGAAACACCATATATTTT. Residues: CSAMDRRNTIYF. The genes are TRBV20-1 and TRBJ1-3; 7 positions agree with TRBD1. Trimming removed 6 bases from V and 5 bases from J; junction bases left unmatched: 4. The CDR3 spans 12 residues. Looked up from germline, CDR1 is DFQATT and CDR2 is SNEGSKA (reference sequence).

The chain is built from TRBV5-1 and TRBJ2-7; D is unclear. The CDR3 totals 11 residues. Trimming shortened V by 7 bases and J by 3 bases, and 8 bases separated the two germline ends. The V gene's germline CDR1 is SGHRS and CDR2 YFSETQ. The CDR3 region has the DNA TGCGCCAGCCGTGACATCTACGAGCAGTACTTC. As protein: CASRDIYEQYF.

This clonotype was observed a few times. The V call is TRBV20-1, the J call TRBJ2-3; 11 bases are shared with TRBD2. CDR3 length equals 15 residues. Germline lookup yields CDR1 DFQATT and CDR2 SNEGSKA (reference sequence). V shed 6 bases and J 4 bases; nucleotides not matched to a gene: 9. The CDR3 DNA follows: TGCAGTGCCAGAAGAACTAGCGGGAGCTCAGATACGCAGTATTTT. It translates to CSARRTSGSSDTQYF.

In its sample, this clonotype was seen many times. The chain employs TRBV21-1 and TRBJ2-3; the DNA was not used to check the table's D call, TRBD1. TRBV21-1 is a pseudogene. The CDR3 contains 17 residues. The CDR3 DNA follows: TGTGCCAGCAGCAGTCGACAGACAGATACTAGCACAGATACGCAGTATTTT. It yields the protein CASSSRQTDTSTDTQYF.

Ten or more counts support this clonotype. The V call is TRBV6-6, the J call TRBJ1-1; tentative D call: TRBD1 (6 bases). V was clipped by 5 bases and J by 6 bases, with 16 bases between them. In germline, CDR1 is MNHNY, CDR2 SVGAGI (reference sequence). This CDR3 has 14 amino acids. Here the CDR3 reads CASSPTGEFSEAFF. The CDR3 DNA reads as TGTGCCAGCAGTCCGACAGGAGAATTTTCTGAAGCTTTCTTT.

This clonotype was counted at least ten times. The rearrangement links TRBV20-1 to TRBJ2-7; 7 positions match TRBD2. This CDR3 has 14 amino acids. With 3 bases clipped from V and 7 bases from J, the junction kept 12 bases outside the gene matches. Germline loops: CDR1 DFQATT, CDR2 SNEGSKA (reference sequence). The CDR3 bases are TGCAGTGCTAGGAGTCAAGCGGGAAGAAGGGAGCAGTACTTC. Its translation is CSARSQAGRREQYF.

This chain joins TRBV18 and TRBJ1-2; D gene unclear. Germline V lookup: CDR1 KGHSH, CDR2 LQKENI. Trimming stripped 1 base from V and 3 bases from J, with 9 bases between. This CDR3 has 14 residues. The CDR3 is CASSPQGLDYGYTF. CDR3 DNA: TGTGCCAGCTCACCACAGGGTCTTGACTATGGCTACACCTTC.

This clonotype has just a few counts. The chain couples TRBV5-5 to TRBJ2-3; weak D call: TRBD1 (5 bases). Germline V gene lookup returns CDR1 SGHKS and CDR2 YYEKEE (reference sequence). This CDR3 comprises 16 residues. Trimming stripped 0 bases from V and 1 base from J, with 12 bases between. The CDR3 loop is CASSLAQGAGTDTQYF. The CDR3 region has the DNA TGTGCCAGCAGCTTGGCTCAGGGTGCTGGCACAGATACGCAGTATTTT.

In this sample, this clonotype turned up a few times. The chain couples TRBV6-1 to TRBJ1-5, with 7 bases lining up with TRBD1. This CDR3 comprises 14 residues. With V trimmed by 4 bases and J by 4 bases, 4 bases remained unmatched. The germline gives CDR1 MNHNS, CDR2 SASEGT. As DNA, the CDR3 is TGTGCCAGCAGTGGAACAGGGGAGAATCAGCCCCAGCATTTT. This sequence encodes CASSGTGENQPQHF.

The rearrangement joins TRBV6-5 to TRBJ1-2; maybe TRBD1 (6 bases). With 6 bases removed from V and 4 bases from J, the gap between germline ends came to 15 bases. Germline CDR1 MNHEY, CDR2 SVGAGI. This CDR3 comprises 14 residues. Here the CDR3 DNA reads TGTGCCAGCAGCCGGGACACGGGGCCCTATGGCTACACCTTC. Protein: CASSRDTGPYGYTF.

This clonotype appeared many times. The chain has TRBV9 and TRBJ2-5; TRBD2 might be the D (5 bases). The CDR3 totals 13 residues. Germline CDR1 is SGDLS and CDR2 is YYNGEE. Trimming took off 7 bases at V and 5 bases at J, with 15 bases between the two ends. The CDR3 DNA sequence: TGTGCCAGCTCAAGGTTCGGGAAGGAGACCCAGTACTTC. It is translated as CASSRFGKETQYF.

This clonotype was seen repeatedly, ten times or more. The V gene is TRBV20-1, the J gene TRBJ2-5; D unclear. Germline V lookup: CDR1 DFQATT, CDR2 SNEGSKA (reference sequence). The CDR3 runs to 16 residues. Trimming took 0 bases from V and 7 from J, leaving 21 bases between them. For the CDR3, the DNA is TGCAGTGCTAGAGAAGTCAGAGGCTCGGTAGTGGGGACCCAGTACTTC. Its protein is CSAREVRGSVVGTQYF.